What follows describes a single TCR beta chain. These data come from a study of blood T cell repertoires in COVID-19. In the study overall: The United States, Italy and Spain provided the acute and convalescent COVID-19 samples. T cells, B-cell-depleted T cells, or PBMCs supplied cDNA or gDNA.

The V gene's germline CDR1 is LGHDT and CDR2 YNNKEL (reference sequence). The junction had 7 bases not matched to a gene; V was cut back by 5 bases and J by 0 bases. This CDR3 has 18 amino acids. Original analysis: How many nucleated cells were present was estimated from reference gene primer amplification. The data were produced by immunoSEQ multiplex PCR, yet TCRdb's version contains in-frame clones alone and is incomplete. The V and J calls and the clone size are those of that table, but D and trimming were determined from the DNA. The data contain 95,000 to 150,000 clones, more than 75% of them singletons.

The chain links TRBV3-1 (or the pseudogene TRBV3-2) to TRBJ2-1; the match to TRBD2 covers 13 bases. The sample was peripheral blood. The sequence was obtained from a woman in her seventies with acute or convalescent COVID-19. The CDR3 is CASSSTSGGSSSYNEQFF. CDR3 DNA: TGTGCCAGCAGCTCGACTAGCGGGGGGTCGAGCTCCTACAATGAGCAGTTCTTC.